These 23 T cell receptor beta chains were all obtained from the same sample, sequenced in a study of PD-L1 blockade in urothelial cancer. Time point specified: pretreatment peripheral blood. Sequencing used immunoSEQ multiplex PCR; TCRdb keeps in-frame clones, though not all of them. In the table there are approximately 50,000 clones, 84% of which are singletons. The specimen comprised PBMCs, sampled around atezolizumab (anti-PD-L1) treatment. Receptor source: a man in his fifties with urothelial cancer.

Here the CDR3 DNA reads TGTGCCAGCAGTTTAGGACCGGGACAGGGGAGTAACACTGAAGCTTTCTTT. Translated: CASSLGPGQGSNTEAFF. The rearrangement uses TRBV28 and TRBJ1-1, with 10 bases fitting TRBD1. Trimming took 2 bases from V and 2 from J; bases not matched to a gene: 8. The germline V gene has CDR1 MDHEN and CDR2 SYDVKM. The CDR3 covers 17 residues.

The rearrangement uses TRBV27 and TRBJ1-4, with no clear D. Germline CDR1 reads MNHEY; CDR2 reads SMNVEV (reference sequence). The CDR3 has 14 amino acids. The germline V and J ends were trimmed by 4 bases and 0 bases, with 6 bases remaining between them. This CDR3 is CASSYTATNEKLFF. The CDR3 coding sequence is TGTGCCAGCAGTTATACAGCAACTAATGAAAAACTGTTTTTT.

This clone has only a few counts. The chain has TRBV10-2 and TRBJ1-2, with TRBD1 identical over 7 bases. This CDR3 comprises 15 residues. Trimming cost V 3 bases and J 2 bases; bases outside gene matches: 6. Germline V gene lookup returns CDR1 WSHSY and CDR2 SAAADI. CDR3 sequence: CASSDWNRGNYGYTF. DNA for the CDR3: TGCGCCAGCAGTGATTGGAACAGGGGCAACTATGGCTACACCTTC.

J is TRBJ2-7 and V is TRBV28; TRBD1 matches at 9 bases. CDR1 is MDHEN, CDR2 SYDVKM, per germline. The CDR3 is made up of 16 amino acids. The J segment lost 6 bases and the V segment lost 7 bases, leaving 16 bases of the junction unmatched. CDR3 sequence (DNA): TGTGCCAGCACAAGATCAGGGGACAGGGCTTTAGGCGAGCAGTACTTC. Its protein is CASTRSGDRALGEQYF.

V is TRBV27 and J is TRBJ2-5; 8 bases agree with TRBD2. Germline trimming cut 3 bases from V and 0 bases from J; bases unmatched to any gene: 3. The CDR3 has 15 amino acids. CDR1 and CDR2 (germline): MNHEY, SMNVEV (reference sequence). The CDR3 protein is CASSFFGRDQETQYF. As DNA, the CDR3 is TGTGCCAGCAGTTTTTTCGGGAGGGACCAAGAGACCCAGTACTTC.

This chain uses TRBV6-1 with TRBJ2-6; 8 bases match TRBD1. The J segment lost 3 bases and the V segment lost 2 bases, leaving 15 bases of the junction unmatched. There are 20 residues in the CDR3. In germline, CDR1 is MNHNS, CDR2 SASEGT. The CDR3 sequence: CASSESHTQGARGGANVLTF. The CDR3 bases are TGTGCCAGCAGTGAATCGCACACTCAGGGGGCGCGGGGTGGGGCCAACGTCCTGACTTTC.

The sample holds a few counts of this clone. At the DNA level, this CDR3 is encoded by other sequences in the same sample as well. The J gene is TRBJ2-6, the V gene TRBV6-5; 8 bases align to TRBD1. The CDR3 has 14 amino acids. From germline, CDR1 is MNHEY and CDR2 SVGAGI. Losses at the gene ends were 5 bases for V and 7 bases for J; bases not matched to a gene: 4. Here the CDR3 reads CASSHGQGANVLTF. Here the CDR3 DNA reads TGTGCCAGCAGTCACGGACAGGGCGCCAACGTCCTGACTTTC.

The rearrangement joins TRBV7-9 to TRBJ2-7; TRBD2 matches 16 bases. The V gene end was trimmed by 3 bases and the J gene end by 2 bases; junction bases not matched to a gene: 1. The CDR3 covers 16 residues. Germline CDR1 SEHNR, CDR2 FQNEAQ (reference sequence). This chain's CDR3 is CASSFGTSGGAYEQYF. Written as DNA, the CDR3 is TGTGCCAGCAGCTTTGGGACTAGCGGGGGGGCCTACGAGCAGTACTTC.

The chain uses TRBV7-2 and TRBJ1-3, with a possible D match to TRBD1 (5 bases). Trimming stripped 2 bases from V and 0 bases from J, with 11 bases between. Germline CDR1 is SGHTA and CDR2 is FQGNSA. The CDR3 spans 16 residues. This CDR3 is CASSLWRGGSGNTIYF. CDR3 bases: TGTGCCAGCAGCTTATGGAGGGGAGGCTCTGGAAACACCATATATTTT.

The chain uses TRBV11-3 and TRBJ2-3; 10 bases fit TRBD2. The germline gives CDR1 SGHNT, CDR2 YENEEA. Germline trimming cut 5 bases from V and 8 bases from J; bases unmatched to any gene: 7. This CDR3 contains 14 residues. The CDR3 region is CASSLERGGGTQYF. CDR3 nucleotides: TGTGCCAGCAGCCTGGAGCGGGGGGGCGGTACGCAGTATTTT. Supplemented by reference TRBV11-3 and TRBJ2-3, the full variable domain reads EAGVVQSPRYKIIEKKQPVAFWCNPISGHNTLYWYLQNLGQGPELLIRYENEEAVDDSQLPKDRFSAERLKGVDSTLKIQPAELGDSAVYLCASSLERGGGTQYFGPGTRLTVL.

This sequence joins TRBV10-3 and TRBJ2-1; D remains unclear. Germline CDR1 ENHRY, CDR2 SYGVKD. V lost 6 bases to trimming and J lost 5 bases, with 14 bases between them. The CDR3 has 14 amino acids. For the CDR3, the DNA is TGTGCCATCAGGGGCGACGTCCTCGACAATGAGCAGTTCTTC. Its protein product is CAIRGDVLDNEQFF.

The CDR3 bases are TGTGCCAGCACCCAGCGGGGGTTCCGCTACGAGCAGTACTTC. Its protein product is CASTQRGFRYEQYF. This sequence joins TRBV6-5 and TRBJ2-7; 8 bases are a match to TRBD2. Germline V gene sequence: CDR1 MNHEY, CDR2 SVGAGI. The CDR3 runs to 14 residues. The ends lost 7 bases at V and 3 bases at J; junction bases unmatched: 8.

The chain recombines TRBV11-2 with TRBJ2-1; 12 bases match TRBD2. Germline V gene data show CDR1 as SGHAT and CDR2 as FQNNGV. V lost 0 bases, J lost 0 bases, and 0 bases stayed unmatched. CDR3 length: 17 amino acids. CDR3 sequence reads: CASSLELAGGSYNEQFF. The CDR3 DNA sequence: TGTGCCAGCAGCTTAGAACTAGCGGGAGGCTCCTACAATGAGCAGTTCTTC.

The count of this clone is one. The CDR3 nucleotides are TGTGCCAGCAGCCCTTTTACTAGCGGATCGGGTTACGAGCAGTACTTC. Translated: CASSPFTSGSGYEQYF. The chain uses TRBV7-9 and TRBJ2-7; TRBD2 matches 8 bases. Germline CDR1 SEHNR, CDR2 FQNEAQ (reference sequence). J lost 4 bases, V lost 5 bases, and 13 bases had no gene match. The CDR3 loop spans 16 amino acids. Based on the CDR3 plus reference TRBV7-9 and TRBJ2-7, the full variable domain is DTGVSQNPRHKITKRGQNVTFRCDPISEHNRLYWYRQTLGQGPEFLTYFQNEAQLEKSRLLSDRFSAERPKGSFSTLEIQRTEQGDSAMYLCASSPFTSGSGYEQYFGPGTRLTVT.

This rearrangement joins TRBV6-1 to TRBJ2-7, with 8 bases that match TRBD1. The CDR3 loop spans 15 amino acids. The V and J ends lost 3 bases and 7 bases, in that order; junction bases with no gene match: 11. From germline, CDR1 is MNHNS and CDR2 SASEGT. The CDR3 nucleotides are TGTGCCAGCAGTGACCGACAGGGGAAGATCAGGGAGCAGTACTTC. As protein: CASSDRQGKIREQYF.

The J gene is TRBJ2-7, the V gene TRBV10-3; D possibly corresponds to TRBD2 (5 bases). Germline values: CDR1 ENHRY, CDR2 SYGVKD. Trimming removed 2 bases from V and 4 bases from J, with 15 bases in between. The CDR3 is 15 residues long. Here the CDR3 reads CAISEGVLPGYEQYF. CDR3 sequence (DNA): TGTGCCATCAGTGAGGGGGTCCTCCCGGGGTACGAGCAGTACTTC.

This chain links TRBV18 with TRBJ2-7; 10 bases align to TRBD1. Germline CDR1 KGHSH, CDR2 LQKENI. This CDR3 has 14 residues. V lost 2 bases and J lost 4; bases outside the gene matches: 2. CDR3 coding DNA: TGTGCCAGCTCACCAGGGACAGGGGTGTACGAGCAGTACTTC. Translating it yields CASSPGTGVYEQYF.

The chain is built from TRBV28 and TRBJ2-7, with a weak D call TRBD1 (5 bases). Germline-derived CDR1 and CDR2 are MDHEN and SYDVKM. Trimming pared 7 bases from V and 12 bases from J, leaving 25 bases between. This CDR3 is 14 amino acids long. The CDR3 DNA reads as TGTGCCAGCATCTTGAACGGTCAGGGTTCTAGTATGTACTTC. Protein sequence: CASILNGQGSSMYF.

The CDR3 reads CASSRGQPTSYGYTF. DNA for the CDR3: TGTGCCAGCAGTCGGGGACAACCCACTAGCTATGGCTACACCTTC. This chain links TRBV5-8 with TRBJ1-2; maybe TRBD1 (6 bases). Per the germline V gene, CDR1 is SGHTS and CDR2 is YDEGEE. With 5 bases removed from V and 4 bases from J, the gap between germline ends came to 18 bases. The CDR3 totals 15 residues.

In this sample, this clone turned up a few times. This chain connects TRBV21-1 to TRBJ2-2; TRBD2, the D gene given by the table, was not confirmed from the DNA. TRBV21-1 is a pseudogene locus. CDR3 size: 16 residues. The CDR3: CASSKSGLAATGELFF. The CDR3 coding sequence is TGTGCCAGCAGCAAATCGGGGCTAGCGGCTACCGGGGAGCTGTTTTTT.

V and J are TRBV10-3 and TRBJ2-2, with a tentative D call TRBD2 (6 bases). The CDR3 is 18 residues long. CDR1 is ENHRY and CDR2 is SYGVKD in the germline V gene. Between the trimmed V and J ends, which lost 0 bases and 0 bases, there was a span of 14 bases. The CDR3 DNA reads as TGTGCCATCAGTGAGTCGAGGCTAGCGCGCTCGAACACCGGGGAGCTGTTTTTT. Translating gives CAISESRLARSNTGELFF.

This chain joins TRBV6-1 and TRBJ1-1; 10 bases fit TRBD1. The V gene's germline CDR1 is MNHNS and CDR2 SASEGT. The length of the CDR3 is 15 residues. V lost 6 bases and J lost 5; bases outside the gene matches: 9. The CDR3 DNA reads TGTGCCAGCAGCTTGGACAGGGGGGGGCGGACTGAAGCTTTCTTT. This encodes CASSLDRGGRTEAFF.

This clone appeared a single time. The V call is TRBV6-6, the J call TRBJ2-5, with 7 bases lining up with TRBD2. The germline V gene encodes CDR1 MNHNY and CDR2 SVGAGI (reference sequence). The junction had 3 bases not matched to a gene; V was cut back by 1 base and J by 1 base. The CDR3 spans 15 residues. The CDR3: CASSYYRTSQETQYF. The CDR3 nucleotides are TGTGCCAGCAGTTACTACCGGACTAGCCAAGAGACCCAGTACTTC.